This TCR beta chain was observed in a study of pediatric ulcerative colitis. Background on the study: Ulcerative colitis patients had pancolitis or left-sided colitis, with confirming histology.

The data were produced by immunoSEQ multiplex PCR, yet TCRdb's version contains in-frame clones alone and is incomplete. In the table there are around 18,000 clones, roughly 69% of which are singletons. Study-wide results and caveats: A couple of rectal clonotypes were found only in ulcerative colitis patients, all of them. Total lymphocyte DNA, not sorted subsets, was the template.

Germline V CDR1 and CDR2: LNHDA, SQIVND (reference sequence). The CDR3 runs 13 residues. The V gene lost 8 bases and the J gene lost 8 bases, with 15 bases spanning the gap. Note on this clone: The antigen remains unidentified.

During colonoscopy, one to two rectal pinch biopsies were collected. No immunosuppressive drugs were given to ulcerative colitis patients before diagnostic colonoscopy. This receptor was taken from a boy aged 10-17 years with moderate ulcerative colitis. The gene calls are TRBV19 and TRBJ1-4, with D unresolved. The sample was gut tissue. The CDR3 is CASSDGLGEKLFF. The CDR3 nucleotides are TGTGCCAGTTCAGACGGGCTAGGGGAAAAACTGTTTTTT. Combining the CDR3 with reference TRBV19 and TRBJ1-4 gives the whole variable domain DGGITQSPKYLFRKEGQNVTLSCEQNLNHDAMYWYRQDPGQGLRLIYYSQIVNDFQKGDIAEGYSVSREKKESFPLTVTSAQKNPTAFYLCASSDGLGEKLFFGSGTQLSVL.